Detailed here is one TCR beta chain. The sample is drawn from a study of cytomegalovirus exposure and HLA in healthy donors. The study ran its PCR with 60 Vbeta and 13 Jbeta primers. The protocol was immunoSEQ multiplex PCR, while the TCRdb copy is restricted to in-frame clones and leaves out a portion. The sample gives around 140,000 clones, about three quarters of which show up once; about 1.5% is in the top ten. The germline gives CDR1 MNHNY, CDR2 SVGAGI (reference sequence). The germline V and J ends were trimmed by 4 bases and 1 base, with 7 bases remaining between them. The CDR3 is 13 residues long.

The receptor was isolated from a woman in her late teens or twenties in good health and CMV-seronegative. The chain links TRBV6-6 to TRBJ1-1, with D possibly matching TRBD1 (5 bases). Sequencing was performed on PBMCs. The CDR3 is CASSSTGNTEAFF. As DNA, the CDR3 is TGTGCCAGCAGTTCCACAGGGAACACTGAAGCTTTCTTT.